This T cell receptor (beta chain) was obtained from a study of beta chain features in type 1 diabetes. Study findings and constraints: Patients with Type 1 diabetes showed moderately but significantly shorter TCRB CDR3s in all four CD4+ subsets.

Naive, central memory, regulatory and stem cell-like memory cells within the CD4+ compartment were sorted using CD45RO/CCR7/CD25/CD127/CD95/CD27. As concerns this clone: Antigen specificity is unknown.

CDR1 and CDR2 from the germline V gene are SGHNT and YYREEE (reference sequence). Unmatched junction bases numbered 8, after V lost 2 bases and J lost 7 bases. The CDR3 totals 14 residues. Expressed TCRB transcripts were sequenced after all isolated RNA was converted to cDNA. Data came from immunoSEQ multiplex PCR; TCRdb stores just in-frame clones and leaves some out. The table includes around 140,000 clones, about 10% detected once. The sequenced sample consisted of central memory CD4+ T cells from blood. The genes are TRBV5-4 and TRBJ2-7; 8 bases agree with TRBD1. The TCR was taken from a man aged 25 to 40 with type 1 diabetes. As DNA, the CDR3 is TGTGCCAGCAGCTTTCAGGGGGCTCTATCGGAGCAGTACTTC. Translating it yields CASSFQGALSEQYF.